Listed below are T cell receptor beta chains from one sample, sequenced in a study of blood T cells in healthy people across ages. TCRdb re-called the 5' RACE reads through MiXCR, storing one row per CDR3 protein. The sample has 800,000 to 950,000 distinct CDR3 sequences, 48% seen once. Sequencing was done on a sample of blood. Source of these receptors: a man younger than 40 in good health. CDR3s include the opening cysteine and the closing phenylalanine or tryptophan. A D gene is named only where the DNA matches it firmly. Expanded clones get a size class; other rows say once, few or many, or leave the size out.

clone size	V gene	J gene	D gene	CDR3 DNA	CDR3 protein
few	TRBV4-2	TRBJ2-7	TRBD1	TGTGCCAGCAGCCAACCTAGTAACGGACAGGACTCCTACGAGCAGTACTTC	CASSQPSNGQDSYEQYF
-	TRBV4-2	TRBJ1-1	-	TGTGCCAGCAGCCAAGACAGGCGTGAATCGGAAGCTTTCTTT	CASSQDRRESEAFF
-	TRBV5-6	TRBJ2-7	-	TGTGCCAGCACCAGGACTTCCTACGAGCAGTACTTC	CASTRTSYEQYF
-	TRBV25-1	TRBJ1-6	-	TGTGCCAGCAGTGTGAAGACCGGGTATAATTCACCCCTCCACTTT	CASSVKTGYNSPLHF
-	TRBV7-2	TRBJ2-4	TRBD1	TGTGCCAGCAGCCGCGAACGACAGGGGGCTAGAAACATTCAGTACTTC	CASSRERQGARNIQYF
-	TRBV10-3	TRBJ1-2	-	TGTGCCATCAGTGTTCCCACAGGGTACTATGGCTACACCTTC	CAISVPTGYYGYTF
few	TRBV27	TRBJ1-1	-	TGTGCCAGCAGTTTGGGATCTAACTGGAACACTGAAGCTTTCTTT	CASSLGSNWNTEAFF
few	TRBV21-1	TRBJ2-7	-	TGTGCCAGCGTTTCAGGGGACAGGGCGTTCGAGCAGTACTTC	CASVSGDRAFEQYF
few	TRBV6-6	TRBJ2-5	TRBD1	TGTGCCAGCAGCGAAGGGGGCTGCGGGCAGTACTTC	CASSEGGCGQYF
once	TRBV4-1	TRBJ2-7	TRBD2	TGCGCCAGCAGCCAAGGGGCCGGGACTAGCGGGACCTACGAGCAGTACTTC	CASSQGAGTSGTYEQYF
-	TRBV7-2	TRBJ2-5	TRBD2	TGTGCCAGCAGCCCGGGGGGGTCCTCAGTGGAGCAGTACTTC	CASSPGGSSVEQYF
-	TRBV6-5	TRBJ1-4	TRBD1	TGTGCCAGCAGTGGAGGGACAGGGATTAATGAAAAACTGTTTTTT	CASSGGTGINEKLFF
many	TRBV5-1	TRBJ2-7	TRBD1	TGCGCCAGCAGCTTGGCGGAGACAGGGAGATACTACGAGCAGTACTTC	CASSLAETGRYYEQYF
few	TRBV24-1	TRBJ2-2	TRBD1	TGTGCCACCAGTGATCGAGGGGGCGCCGATGCCGGGGAGCTGTTTTTT	CATSDRGGADAGELFF
many	TRBV20-1	TRBJ2-1	TRBD1	TGCAGTGCTCTCAGGGGGTACAATGAGCAGTTCTTC	CSALRGYNEQFF
-	TRBV15	TRBJ1-4	-	TGTGCCACAGGACAGCCCCCAACTAATGAAAAACTGTTTTTT	CATGQPPTNEKLFF
-	TRBV20-1	TRBJ2-7	TRBD1	TGCAGTGCTAGATCCCAGGACAGGGCCAACGAGCAGTACTTC	CSARSQDRANEQYF
-	TRBV6-5	TRBJ1-4	TRBD1	TGTGCCAGCAGCGTGGTCGGGACAGGGGAGGAAAAACTGTTTTTT	CASSVVGTGEEKLFF
-	TRBV11-2	TRBJ2-3	TRBD2	TGTGCCAGCAGCCCATTAGCGGGGGCCGGGGGGCATACGCAGTATTTT	CASSPLAGAGGHTQYF
-	TRBV20-1	TRBJ1-6	-	TGCAGTGCTAACCCTGGGTTGGCTTCACCCCTCCACTTT	CSANPGLASPLHF
few	TRBV11-3	TRBJ2-7	-	TGTGCCAGCAGCCGAACAGGGCATGGGGACTACGAGCAGTACTTC	CASSRTGHGDYEQYF
many	TRBV6-6	TRBJ2-1	TRBD1	TGTGCCAGCAGTAAACAGGGGAGCTCCTACAATGAGCAGTTCTTC	CASSKQGSSYNEQFF
-	TRBV5-1	TRBJ1-2	TRBD1	TGCGCCAGCAGCGACACCGGGACAGGTGTTCGGGGCTATGGCTACACCTTC	CASSDTGTGVRGYGYTF
-	TRBV6-2/TRBV6-3	TRBJ2-7	TRBD1	TGTGCCAGCAGTTACTCGTCTACAGGGGTGAACGAGCAGTACTTC	CASSYSSTGVNEQYF
-	TRBV20-1	TRBJ1-6	-	TGCAGTGCTAGAGATAGGATACAGGGTGCTTCACCCCTCCACTTT	CSARDRIQGASPLHF
-	TRBV20-1	TRBJ2-2	TRBD1	TGCAGTGCTAGAGACCACAGGGGGCAAGGGGAGCTGTTTTTT	CSARDHRGQGELFF
few	TRBV5-1	TRBJ2-5	-	TGCGCCAGCAGGGAACCGGACGGATTTGTGTACTTC	CASREPDGFVYF
-	TRBV12-3/TRBV12-4	TRBJ2-5	-	TGTGCCAGCAGCAACCCTCGGGGGGCGGGGCAAGAGACCCAGTACTTC	CASSNPRGAGQETQYF
-	TRBV30	TRBJ2-7	-	TGTGCCTGGAAAGGACAGTTCTCCTACGAGCAGTACTTC	CAWKGQFSYEQYF
-	TRBV6-5	TRBJ2-7	-	TGTGCCAGCAGTTACAGGTCTAGCGCCTCCTACGAGCAGTACTTC	CASSYRSSASYEQYF
-	TRBV10-3	TRBJ1-6	TRBD1	TGTGCCATCAGTGATACCCCGACAGGGTATAATTCACCCCTCCACTTT	CAISDTPTGYNSPLHF
-	TRBV5-1	TRBJ2-7	-	TGCGCCAGCAGCCAAGACAGCCTCACCGAGCAGTACTTC	CASSQDSLTEQYF
-	TRBV24-1	TRBJ2-1	-	TGTGCCACCAGTGACCTACCCTTCGGTGAGGGCTCCGATGAGCAGTTCTTC	CATSDLPFGEGSDEQFF
-	TRBV11-3	TRBJ2-3	-	TGTGCCAGCAGCTTAGATTATGGCGGATTCACAGATACGCAGTATTTT	CASSLDYGGFTDTQYF
-	TRBV12-3/TRBV12-4	TRBJ2-3	TRBD1	TGTGCCAGCACCACCTCTCGGACAGGGACGGATACGCAGTATTTT	CASTTSRTGTDTQYF
few	TRBV5-1	TRBJ2-3	-	TGCGCCAGCAGCGCGGACAGAAGGCCCGCAGATACGCAGTATTTT	CASSADRRPADTQYF
once	TRBV29-1	TRBJ1-2	-	TGCAGCGTTGAGCGAACAGGGTACTATGGCTACACCTTC	CSVERTGYYGYTF
-	TRBV2	TRBJ2-7	-	TGTGCCAGCAGTGAAGAAATAGGCTCCTACGAGCAGTACTTC	CASSEEIGSYEQYF
-	TRBV12-3/TRBV12-4	TRBJ2-7	-	TGTGCCAGCAGTGACGACAACCACGGCGAGCAGTACTTC	CASSDDNHGEQYF
few	TRBV20-1	TRBJ2-7	-	TGCAGTGCTAGAGACAGAAACTCCTACGAGCAGTACTTC	CSARDRNSYEQYF
-	TRBV20-1	TRBJ1-2	-	TGCAGTGCTAGACGGCCCGTGGACAACTATGGCTACACCTTC	CSARRPVDNYGYTF
-	TRBV7-2	TRBJ1-1	-	TGTGCCAGCAGTGGATTCACTGAAGCTTTCTTT	CASSGFTEAFF